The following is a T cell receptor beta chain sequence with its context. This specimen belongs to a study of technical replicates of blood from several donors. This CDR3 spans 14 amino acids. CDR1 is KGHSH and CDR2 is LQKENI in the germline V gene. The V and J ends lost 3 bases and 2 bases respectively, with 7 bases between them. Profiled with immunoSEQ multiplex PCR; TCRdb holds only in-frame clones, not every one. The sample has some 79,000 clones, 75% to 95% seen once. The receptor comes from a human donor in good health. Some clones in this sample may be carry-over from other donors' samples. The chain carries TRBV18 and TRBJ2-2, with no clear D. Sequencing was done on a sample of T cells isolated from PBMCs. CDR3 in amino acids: CASSPLTNTGELFF. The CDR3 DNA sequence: TGTGCCAGCTCACCCTTGACTAACACCGGGGAGCTGTTTTTT.